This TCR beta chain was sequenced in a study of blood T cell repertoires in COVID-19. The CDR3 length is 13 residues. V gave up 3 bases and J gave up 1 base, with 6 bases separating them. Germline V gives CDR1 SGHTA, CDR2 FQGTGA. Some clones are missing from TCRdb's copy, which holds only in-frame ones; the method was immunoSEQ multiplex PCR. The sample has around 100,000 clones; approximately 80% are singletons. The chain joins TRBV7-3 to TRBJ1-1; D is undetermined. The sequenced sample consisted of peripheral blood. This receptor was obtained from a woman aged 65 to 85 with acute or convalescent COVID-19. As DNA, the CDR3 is TGTGCCAGCAGCTTCGAAGCGAACACTGAAGCTTTCTTT. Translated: CASSFEANTEAFF.